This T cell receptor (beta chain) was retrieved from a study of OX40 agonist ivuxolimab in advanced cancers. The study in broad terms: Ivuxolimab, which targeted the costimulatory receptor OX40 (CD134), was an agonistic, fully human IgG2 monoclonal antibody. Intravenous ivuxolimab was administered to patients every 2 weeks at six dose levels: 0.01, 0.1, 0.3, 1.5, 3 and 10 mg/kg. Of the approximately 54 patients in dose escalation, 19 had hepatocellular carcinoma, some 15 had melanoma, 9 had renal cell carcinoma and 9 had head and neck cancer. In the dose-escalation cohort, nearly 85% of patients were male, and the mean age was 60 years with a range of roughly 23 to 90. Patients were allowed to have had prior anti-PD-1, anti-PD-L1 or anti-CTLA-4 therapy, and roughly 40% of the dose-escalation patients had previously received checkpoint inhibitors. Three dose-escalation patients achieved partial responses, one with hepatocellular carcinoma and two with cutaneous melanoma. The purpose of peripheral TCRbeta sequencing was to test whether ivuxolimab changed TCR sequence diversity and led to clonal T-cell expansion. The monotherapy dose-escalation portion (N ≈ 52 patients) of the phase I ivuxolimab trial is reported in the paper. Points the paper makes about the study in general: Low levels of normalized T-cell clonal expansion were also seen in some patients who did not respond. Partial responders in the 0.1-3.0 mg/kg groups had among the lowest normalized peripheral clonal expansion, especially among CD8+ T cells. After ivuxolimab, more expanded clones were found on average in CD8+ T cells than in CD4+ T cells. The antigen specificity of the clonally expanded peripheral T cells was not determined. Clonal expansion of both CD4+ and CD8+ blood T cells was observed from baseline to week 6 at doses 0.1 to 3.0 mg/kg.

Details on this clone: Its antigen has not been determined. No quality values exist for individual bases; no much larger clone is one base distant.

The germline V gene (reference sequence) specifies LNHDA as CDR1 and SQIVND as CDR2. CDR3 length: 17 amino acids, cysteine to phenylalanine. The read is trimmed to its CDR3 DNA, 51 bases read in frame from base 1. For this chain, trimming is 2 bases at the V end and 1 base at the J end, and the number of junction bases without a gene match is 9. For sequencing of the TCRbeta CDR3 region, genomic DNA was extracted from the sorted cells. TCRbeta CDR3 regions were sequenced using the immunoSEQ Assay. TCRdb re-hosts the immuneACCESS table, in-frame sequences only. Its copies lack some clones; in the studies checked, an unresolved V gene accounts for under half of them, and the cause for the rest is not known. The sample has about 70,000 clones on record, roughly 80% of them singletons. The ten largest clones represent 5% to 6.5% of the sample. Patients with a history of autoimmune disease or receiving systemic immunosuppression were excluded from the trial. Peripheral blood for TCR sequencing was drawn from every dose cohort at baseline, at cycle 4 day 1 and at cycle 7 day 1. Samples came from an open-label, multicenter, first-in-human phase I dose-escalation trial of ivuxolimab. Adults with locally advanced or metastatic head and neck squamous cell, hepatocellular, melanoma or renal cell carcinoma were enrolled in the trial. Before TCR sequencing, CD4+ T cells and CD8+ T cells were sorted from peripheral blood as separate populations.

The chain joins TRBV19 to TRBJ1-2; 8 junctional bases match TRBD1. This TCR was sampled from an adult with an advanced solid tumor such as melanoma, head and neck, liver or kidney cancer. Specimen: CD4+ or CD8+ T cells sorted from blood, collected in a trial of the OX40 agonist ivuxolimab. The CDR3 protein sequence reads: CASSIYGGQGYNYGYTF. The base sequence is TGTGCCAGTAGTATATACGGTGGACAGGGATATAACTATGGCTACACCTTC.